These T cell receptor beta chains were read from a single sample in a study of spatial heterogeneity in lung cancer. One entry per CDR3 protein, called by TCRdb with MiXCR from the 5' RACE reads. The sample carries about 100,000 distinct CDR3 sequences, nearly 4.5% recorded once. The specimen comprised lung tumor tissue, sampled at surgery. The receptors were gathered from a male donor with early-stage non-small cell lung cancer. Each CDR3 is given with its conserved first and last residue. A D gene is named only where the DNA matches it firmly. Clone size is shown for a subset of rows, as once, few, many or a class of expanded clone.

TRBJ2-1 | TRBD2 | many | 16 | TRBV2 | CASSSRTSGTYNEQFF | TGTGCCAGCAGTTCTCGGACTAGCGGCACCTACAATGAGCAGTTCTTC
TRBJ2-1 | TRBD2 | many | 14 | TRBV6-2/TRBV6-3 | CASGPFSGGGEQFF | TGTGCCAGCGGCCCCTTTAGCGGGGGCGGGGAGCAGTTCTTC
TRBJ2-1 | TRBD2 | . | 15 | TRBV11-3 | CASSLGLAGWNEQFF | TGTGCCAGCAGCTTAGGACTAGCGGGATGGAATGAGCAGTTCTTC
TRBJ2-5 | . | many | 13 | TRBV7-2 | CASSPYSRRGQYF | TGTGCCAGCAGCCCATATTCCCGAAGGGGCCAGTACTTC
TRBJ1-6 | . | many | 13 | TRBV5-4 | CASSSAGDSPLHF | TGTGCCAGCAGCTCCGCAGGGGATTCACCCCTCCACTTT
TRBJ1-6 | . | . | 18 | TRBV20-1 | CSAREFQQGGSYNSPLHF | TGCAGTGCTAGAGAGTTTCAGCAGGGTGGGTCCTATAATTCACCCCTCCACTTT
TRBJ2-2 | . | many | 12 | TRBV28 | CASSLSLGELFF | TGTGCCAGCAGTTTATCTCTCGGGGAGCTGTTTTTT
TRBJ2-4 | TRBD1 | many | 12 | TRBV10-3 | CATGGSKNIQYF | TGTGCCACAGGGGGTTCCAAAAACATTCAGTACTTC
TRBJ2-7 | . | few | 14 | TRBV30 | CAWSVSSSIAEQYF | TGTGCCTGGAGTGTGTCCAGCTCCATTGCCGAGCAGTACTTC
TRBJ1-1 | . | many | 13 | TRBV4-1 | CASSPAKGYEAFF | TGCGCCAGCAGCCCAGCAAAGGGTTACGAAGCTTTCTTT
TRBJ2-1 | . | many | 15 | TRBV9 | CASSRTPVSYNEQFF | TGTGCCAGCAGCCGGACTCCCGTCTCCTACAATGAGCAGTTCTTC
TRBJ2-3 | TRBD2 | many | 14 | TRBV5-6 | CASSLHLAGGSEYF | TGTGCCAGCAGCCTACATTTAGCGGGAGGGAGCGAGTATTTT
TRBJ1-3 | . | many | 13 | TRBV5-1 | CASSFTSGNTIYF | TGCGCCAGCAGCTTCACCTCTGGAAACACCATATATTTT
TRBJ1-3 | . | many | 14 | TRBV12-3/TRBV12-4 | CASRHGTSGNTIYF | TGTGCCAGCAGACATGGGACGTCCGGAAACACCATATATTTT
TRBJ1-1 | . | many | 15 | TRBV28 | CASSSPEGSKREAFF | TGTGCCAGCAGTTCGCCAGAGGGCTCCAAGCGTGAAGCTTTCTTT
TRBJ2-2 | . | few | 13 | TRBV12-3/TRBV12-4 | CASSLNPTGELFF | TGTGCCAGCAGTTTAAACCCCACCGGGGAGCTGTTTTTT